The sequence of this TCR beta chain was determined in a study of vaccination effects on CD4 cells after COVID-19. Regarding the study as a whole: Marked contraction was observed in infection-induced and vaccine-induced clones late after vaccination.

Germline loops: CDR1 SGHRS, CDR2 YFSETQ. The CDR3 length is 16 residues. Antigen-specific CD4+ T cells were expanded (with viral peptide pools) by the ViraFEST assay ahead of sequencing. Once cultured for 10 days, the cells underwent separation to obtain CD4+ T cells. The person acquired a PCR-confirmed SARS-CoV-2 infection between March and December 2020. Wells containing approximately 2 million PBMC each were cultured with around 9.1 IU/ml IL-2 and approximately 10 ug/ml peptides. Fresh IL-2-containing medium replaced half the medium on days 3 and 7. Note on this clone: The antigen is unknown. One junction end does not reproduce the germline sequence, and a read error may be involved.

Method: immunoSEQ multiplex PCR; TCRdb's copy keeps in-frame clones and lacks some. There are more than 35,000 clones in the sample; about three quarters occur only once, and around 30% lies in the top ten. The sample consisted of CD4+ T cells from PBMCs cultured with a peptide pool, taken before COVID-19 vaccination. The receptor was derived from a human donor who had a prior SARS-CoV-2 infection. V usage is TRBV5-1 and J usage is TRBJ2-1, with 12 nucleotides matching TRBD2. The DNA of the CDR3 is TGCGCCAGCCGCTTCGCCCGGACTAGCGGGACGAATGAGCAGTTCTTC. It encodes CASRFARTSGTNEQFF.